These 2 T cell receptor beta chains came from one sample sequenced in a study of human versus mouse CDR3 diversity and MHC coevolution. Sequenced by immunoSEQ multiplex PCR; TCRdb stores in-frame clones only, minus some. The data show about 81,000 clones, 80% to 95% seen once. Sequencing used naive CD4+ T cells from blood. Noted subset: CD45RO-negative CD62L-positive naive CD4 T cells. These receptors were collected from a person aged 25-75 years in good health.

This chain connects TRBV5-6 to TRBJ1-1, with D possibly TRBD1 on 6 matching bases. The V and J ends lost 2 bases and 4 bases respectively, with 12 bases between them. Germline V gene data show CDR1 as SGHDT and CDR2 as YYEEEE. The CDR3 covers 14 residues. The CDR3 loop is CASSLQGRFTEAFF. The CDR3 DNA follows: TGTGCCAGCAGCTTACAGGGTAGGTTCACTGAAGCTTTCTTT.

The CDR3 DNA reads TGTGCCAGCAGCGGGGGGAGGGAGCGGACAGATACGCAGTATTTT. Translation gives CASSGGRERTDTQYF. The chain carries TRBV11-2 and TRBJ2-3; 7 bases line up with TRBD2. The CDR3 has 15 residues. Unmatched junction bases numbered 8, after V lost 5 bases and J lost 3 bases. The germline CDR1 and CDR2 sequences are SGHAT and FQNNGV.